This TCR beta chain was found in a study of cytomegalovirus exposure and HLA in healthy donors. Findings of the study overall: Donors belonging to an Asian-associated ancestry cluster reportedly showed fewer N-insertions in productive TCRs than the roughly 670-donor mean, according to what a later analysis found. Researchers reportedly found TCR beta sequences accurately predicted most subjects' HLA-A and HLA-B alleles.

13 Jbeta primers and 60 Vbeta primers were used for the PCR. Measured with immunoSEQ multiplex PCR; TCRdb has only the in-frame clones, and not every one. The table records more than 85,000 clones, roughly three quarters of them present only once. In regard to this clone: Its antigen is unidentified.

CDR3 length: 16 amino acids. Per the germline V gene, CDR1 is LNHDA and CDR2 is SQIVND (reference sequence). With 4 bases removed from V and 0 bases from J, the gap between germline ends came to 13 bases. This chain joins TRBV19 and TRBJ2-1; D is perhaps TRBD2 (5 bases). This receptor was taken from a young man in good health and CMV-seronegative. Sequenced sample: PBMCs. The CDR3 DNA reads TGTGCCAGTAGTACCAGAGCGGCTAGCTCCTACAATGAGCAGTTCTTC. Amino acids: CASSTRAASSYNEQFF. Based on the CDR3 plus reference TRBV19 and TRBJ2-1, the full variable domain is DGGITQSPKYLFRKEGQNVTLSCEQNLNHDAMYWYRQDPGQGLRLIYYSQIVNDFQKGDIAEGYSVSREKKESFPLTVTSAQKNPTAFYLCASSTRAASSYNEQFFGPGTRLTVL.